The text below deals with one T cell receptor beta chain. Trimming shortened V by 7 bases and J by 7 bases, and 11 bases separated the two germline ends. The length of the CDR3 is 11 residues. Per germline, CDR1 SQVTM and CDR2 ANQGSEA. This sample is drawn from a study of blood T cell repertoires in COVID-19. On the study more broadly: Donors in the United States, Italy and Spain gave samples during acute or convalescent COVID-19. PBMCs, B-cell-depleted T cells, or T cells were the source of the cDNA or gDNA that made up the material.

Seattle cases were enrolled at active infection and followed longitudinally. Sequencing used immunoSEQ multiplex PCR; TCRdb keeps in-frame clones, though not all of them. The sample consists of 300,000 to 350,000 clones, around nine tenths of them appearing once. Sequencing input: peripheral blood. The V gene is TRBV29-1, the J gene TRBJ1-3; D gene unclear. The receptor was isolated from a woman aged 55-69 years with COVID-19, enrolled during active disease. The CDR3 region has the DNA TGCAGCGCTGTCGGAGGGAACACCATATATTTT. It encodes CSAVGGNTIYF.